Listed below are T cell receptor beta chains from one sample, sequenced in a study of T cells after somatic rescue of genetic block. Data came from immunoSEQ multiplex PCR; TCRdb stores just in-frame clones and leaves some out. The profile shows 70,000 or so clones, 92% of them singletons. The sequenced sample consisted of peripheral blood mononuclear cells (PBMCs). The receptors derive from a man aged 35 to 55. Both conserved end residues are part of each CDR3. Each record gives: J gene, V gene, D gene, clone size, CDR3 protein, CDR3 DNA. The D gene is left open where the match is weak. A row's size may be missing; if present it is once, few, many or a size class.

J: TRBJ1-1
V: TRBV28
D: NA
size: NA
CDR3: CASSPGGGRAEAFF
DNA: TGTGCCAGCAGCCCCGGGGGGGGGCGAGCTGAAGCTTTCTTT

J: TRBJ2-5
V: TRBV4-3
D: NA
size: once
CDR3: CASSSHRGGETQYF
DNA: TGCGCCAGCAGCTCTCACAGGGGGGGGGAGACCCAGTACTTC

J: TRBJ2-1
V: TRBV4-3
D: TRBD1
size: NA
CDR3: CASSQDPPRTGFNEQFF
DNA: TGCGCCAGCAGCCAAGACCCCCCTCGGACAGGTTTCAATGAGCAGTTCTTC

J: TRBJ2-3
V: TRBV27
D: TRBD2
size: once
CDR3: CASSSPGLAGRTDTQYF
DNA: TGTGCCAGCAGCTCCCCGGGACTAGCGGGGCGCACAGATACGCAGTATTTT

J: TRBJ1-3
V: TRBV7-2
D: NA
size: once
CDR3: CASSSGGGTIYF
DNA: TGTGCCAGCAGCTCCGGGGGGGGCACCATATATTTT

J: TRBJ2-6
V: TRBV7-7
D: NA
size: NA
CDR3: CAQTDRGSYNSGANVLTF
DNA: TGTGCCCAGACGGACCGGGGCAGCTATAACTCTGGGGCCAACGTCCTGACTTTC

J: TRBJ2-4
V: TRBV7-2
D: NA
size: NA
CDR3: CASSSTSTSVLAKNIQYF
DNA: TGTGCCAGCAGCTCTACCTCGACATCGGTCCTAGCCAAAAACATTCAGTACTTC

J: TRBJ2-2
V: TRBV5-5
D: NA
size: NA
CDR3: CASSLAPTSPGELFF
DNA: TGTGCCAGCAGCTTGGCCCCAACTAGTCCCGGGGAGCTGTTTTTT

J: TRBJ2-3
V: TRBV9
D: NA
size: once
CDR3: CASSVLGTDTQYF
DNA: TGTGCCAGCAGCGTGTTAGGAACAGATACGCAGTATTTT

J: TRBJ2-7
V: TRBV5-8
D: NA
size: NA
CDR3: CASSLGWGEREQYF
DNA: TGTGCCAGCAGCTTGGGTTGGGGGGAGCGCGAGCAGTACTTC

J: TRBJ2-1
V: TRBV6-4
D: TRBD2
size: medium-sized
CDR3: CASSPTSGDYNEQFF
DNA: TGTGCCAGCAGTCCGACTAGCGGGGATTACAATGAGCAGTTCTTC

J: TRBJ2-3
V: TRBV5-4
D: TRBD2
size: NA
CDR3: CASSRAELAGTDTQYF
DNA: TGTGCCAGCAGCAGGGCCGAACTAGCGGGCACAGATACGCAGTATTTT

J: TRBJ2-2
V: TRBV18
D: NA
size: once
CDR3: CASSRQGRLTGELFF
DNA: TGTGCCAGCTCACGGCAGGGAAGGTTAACCGGGGAGCTGTTTTTT

J: TRBJ2-3
V: TRBV7-9
D: NA
size: NA
CDR3: CASSPEQTTGADTQYF
DNA: TGTGCCAGCAGCCCAGAACAAACCACCGGCGCAGATACGCAGTATTTT

J: TRBJ2-5
V: TRBV5-8
D: NA
size: NA
CDR3: CASSPGASLGETQYF
DNA: TGTGCCAGCAGCCCGGGGGCCTCCCTGGGGGAGACCCAGTACTTC

J: TRBJ2-2
V: TRBV6-6
D: NA
size: few
CDR3: CASRGGTANTGELFF
DNA: TGTGCCAGCAGGGGAGGGACAGCGAACACCGGGGAGCTGTTTTTT

J: TRBJ2-3
V: TRBV10-2
D: NA
size: once
CDR3: CASSERDSTDTQYF
DNA: TGCGCCAGCAGTGAAAGGGACAGCACAGATACGCAGTATTTT

J: TRBJ2-7
V: TRBV19
D: NA
size: NA
CDR3: CASNRQLSSYEQYF
DNA: TGTGCCAGTAACCGACAGCTGAGCTCCTACGAGCAGTACTTC

J: TRBJ2-7
V: TRBV7-2
D: NA
size: NA
CDR3: CASSLGGFYEQYF
DNA: TGTGCCAGCAGCTTAGGGGGCTTCTACGAGCAGTACTTC

J: TRBJ2-7
V: TRBV25-1
D: NA
size: NA
CDR3: CASSSLDGYEQYF
DNA: TGTGCCAGCAGTAGTCTGGACGGCTACGAGCAGTACTTC

J: TRBJ1-2
V: TRBV6-5
D: NA
size: NA
CDR3: CASSLGQQTNYGYTF
DNA: TGTGCCAGCAGTCTCGGACAGCAGACTAACTATGGCTACACCTTC

J: TRBJ2-1
V: TRBV7-9
D: NA
size: few
CDR3: CASRPLGGNEQFF
DNA: TGTGCCAGCAGACCACTAGGGGGCAATGAGCAGTTCTTC

J: TRBJ1-5
V: TRBV7-8
D: NA
size: NA
CDR3: CASSLNRGSNQPQHF
DNA: TGTGCCAGCAGCTTAAACAGAGGAAGCAATCAGCCCCAGCATTTT

J: TRBJ2-7
V: TRBV19
D: NA
size: NA
CDR3: CASSFRDAGGNEQYF
DNA: TGTGCCAGTAGTTTCCGGGACGCAGGGGGGAACGAGCAGTACTTC

J: TRBJ2-1
V: TRBV2
D: NA
size: NA
CDR3: CASSELGETAYNEQFF
DNA: TGTGCCAGCAGTGAATTGGGGGAGACGGCCTACAATGAGCAGTTCTTC

J: TRBJ2-7
V: TRBV5-1
D: TRBD1
size: NA
CDR3: CASSYYRGPSYEQYF
DNA: TGCGCCAGCAGCTATTACAGGGGACCCTCCTACGAGCAGTACTTC

J: TRBJ2-7
V: TRBV7-6
D: NA
size: NA
CDR3: CASTQGHGLYEQYF
DNA: TGTGCCAGCACCCAAGGACACGGGCTCTACGAGCAGTACTTC

J: TRBJ1-6
V: TRBV2
D: NA
size: many
CDR3: CASSPGGSYNSPLHF
DNA: TGTGCCAGCAGTCCCGGAGGCTCCTATAATTCACCCCTCCACTTT

J: TRBJ2-2
V: TRBV28
D: TRBD1
size: NA
CDR3: CATRQGAVTGELFF
DNA: TGTGCCACCCGACAGGGAGCTGTCACCGGGGAGCTGTTTTTT

J: TRBJ2-3
V: TRBV30
D: TRBD2
size: few
CDR3: CAWSRGLAGWGTQYF
DNA: TGTGCCTGGAGTAGAGGACTAGCGGGGTGGGGTACGCAGTATTTT

J: TRBJ2-3
V: TRBV9
D: TRBD1
size: NA
CDR3: CASSTQQGTDTQYF
DNA: TGTGCCAGCAGCACCCAACAGGGGACGGATACGCAGTATTTT

J: TRBJ2-3
V: TRBV27
D: TRBD2
size: NA
CDR3: CASSWGLASDTQYF
DNA: TGTGCCAGCAGTTGGGGACTAGCGTCCGATACGCAGTATTTT

J: TRBJ2-7
V: TRBV7-8
D: TRBD2
size: NA
CDR3: CASSSPTSGRYEQYF
DNA: TGTGCCAGCAGCTCCCCGACTAGCGGGAGGTACGAGCAGTACTTC

J: TRBJ1-5
V: TRBV2
D: NA
size: few
CDR3: CASRKAINSNQPQHF
DNA: TGTGCCAGCAGGAAGGCAATTAATAGCAATCAGCCCCAGCATTTT

J: TRBJ1-4
V: TRBV2
D: NA
size: NA
CDR3: CASSQGILITNEKLFF
DNA: TGTGCCAGCTCCCAGGGGATATTAATTACTAATGAAAAACTGTTTTTT

J: TRBJ2-6
V: TRBV18
D: NA
size: once
CDR3: CASSPGARSGANVLTF
DNA: TGTGCCAGCTCACCCGGGGCCCGCTCTGGGGCCAACGTCCTGACTTTC

J: TRBJ2-5
V: TRBV5-1
D: TRBD2
size: NA
CDR3: CASSYGTSGGAETQYF
DNA: TGCGCCAGCAGCTACGGGACTAGCGGGGGGGCAGAGACCCAGTACTTC

J: TRBJ2-1
V: TRBV6-6
D: NA
size: NA
CDR3: CASSYYRPGGRDEQFF
DNA: TGTGCCAGCAGTTACTATAGACCCGGAGGTAGGGATGAGCAGTTCTTC

J: TRBJ1-2
V: TRBV6-4
D: NA
size: NA
CDR3: CASSAGSSVDGYTF
DNA: TGTGCCAGCAGTGCAGGGTCCTCAGTTGATGGCTACACCTTC

J: TRBJ2-5
V: TRBV2
D: TRBD2
size: NA
CDR3: CASSVDGRYQETQYF
DNA: TGTGCCAGCAGTGTAGACGGGAGGTACCAAGAGACCCAGTACTTC

J: TRBJ2-7
V: TRBV4-2
D: TRBD1
size: NA
CDR3: CASSHGTGGFEQYF
DNA: TGTGCCAGCAGCCACGGGACAGGGGGGTTCGAGCAGTACTTC

J: TRBJ1-2
V: TRBV2
D: TRBD1
size: once
CDR3: CASSEVRTGTDGYTF
DNA: TGTGCCAGCAGTGAAGTTAGGACAGGGACGGATGGCTACACCTTC

J: TRBJ1-5
V: TRBV5-5
D: NA
size: NA
CDR3: CASSLMPSNQPQHF
DNA: TGTGCCAGCAGCTTGATGCCAAGCAATCAGCCCCAGCATTTT

J: TRBJ2-1
V: TRBV7-9
D: NA
size: NA
CDR3: CASSSEYEANEQFF
DNA: TGTGCCAGCAGCTCAGAGTACGAAGCCAATGAGCAGTTCTTC

J: TRBJ1-2
V: TRBV5-5
D: NA
size: NA
CDR3: CASSLGTGGFKDGYTF
DNA: TGTGCCAGCAGCTTGGGTACAGGCGGGTTTAAGGATGGCTACACCTTC

J: TRBJ1-4
V: TRBV19
D: NA
size: NA
CDR3: CASSFQGRDEKLFF
DNA: TGTGCCAGTAGTTTCCAAGGGAGGGACGAAAAACTGTTTTTT

J: TRBJ2-7
V: TRBV18
D: NA
size: NA
CDR3: CASSPTVGNYEQYF
DNA: TGTGCCAGCTCACCTACCGTGGGGAATTACGAGCAGTACTTC

J: TRBJ2-5
V: TRBV5-1
D: NA
size: NA
CDR3: CASSLSGLGETQYF
DNA: TGCGCCAGCAGCTTATCCGGGCTCGGGGAGACCCAGTACTTC

J: TRBJ2-7
V: TRBV5-4
D: NA
size: NA
CDR3: CASSLLDEQYF
DNA: TGTGCCAGCAGCCTTCTGGACGAGCAGTACTTC

J: TRBJ2-5
V: TRBV11-1
D: TRBD2
size: NA
CDR3: CASSLTSGERETQYF
DNA: TGTGCCAGCAGCTTAACTAGCGGGGAGAGGGAGACCCAGTACTTC

J: TRBJ2-7
V: TRBV29-1
D: NA
size: NA
CDR3: CSVEDTYEQYF
DNA: TGCAGCGTTGAGGACACCTACGAGCAGTACTTC

J: TRBJ1-4
V: TRBV5-1
D: TRBD1
size: NA
CDR3: CASSWTGMREKLFF
DNA: TGCGCCAGCAGCTGGACAGGGATGAGGGAAAAACTGTTTTTT

J: TRBJ2-2
V: TRBV5-1
D: TRBD1
size: NA
CDR3: CASSPNRGQVTGELFF
DNA: TGCGCCAGCAGCCCCAACAGGGGGCAGGTCACCGGGGAGCTGTTTTTT

J: TRBJ2-5
V: TRBV5-4
D: TRBD2
size: NA
CDR3: CASSLSPSGVETQYF
DNA: TGTGCCAGCAGCTTGTCGCCTAGCGGGGTGGAGACCCAGTACTTC

J: TRBJ2-1
V: TRBV5-1
D: TRBD2
size: NA
CDR3: CASSWTSGRYNEQFF
DNA: TGCGCCAGCAGCTGGACTAGCGGGAGGTACAATGAGCAGTTCTTC

J: TRBJ2-7
V: TRBV9
D: NA
size: NA
CDR3: CASSVGGGSSIYEQYF
DNA: TGTGCCAGCAGCGTAGGTGGTGGGAGTTCCATCTACGAGCAGTACTTC

J: TRBJ1-5
V: TRBV27
D: TRBD1
size: NA
CDR3: CASSIDRGGRPQHF
DNA: TGTGCCAGCAGTATCGACAGGGGGGGAAGGCCCCAGCATTTT